This section outlines one T cell receptor beta chain sequence together with its context. Profiling relied on immunoSEQ multiplex PCR, and the TCRdb table lists in-frame clones only, not all of them. The table lists some 80,000 clones, more than 85% of them singletons. The sample originates from a study of technical replicates of blood from several donors. V gave up 3 bases and J gave up 5 bases; unmatched junction bases: 0. CDR1 SNHLY and CDR2 FYNNEI come from the germline V gene. This CDR3 spans 13 amino acids. This chain uses TRBV2 with TRBJ1-4; TRBD1 matches 7 bases. The sample comprised T cells isolated from PBMCs. The receptor was derived from a human donor in good health. The CDR3 DNA reads TGTGCCAGCAGTGACAGGGGGAATGAAAAACTGTTTTTT. It specifies CASSDRGNEKLFF.